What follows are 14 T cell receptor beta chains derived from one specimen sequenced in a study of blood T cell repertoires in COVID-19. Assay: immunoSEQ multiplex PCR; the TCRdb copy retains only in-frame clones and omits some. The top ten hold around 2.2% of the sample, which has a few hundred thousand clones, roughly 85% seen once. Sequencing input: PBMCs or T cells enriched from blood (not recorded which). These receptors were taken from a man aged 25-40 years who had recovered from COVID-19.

The chain's CDR3 is CASSFTSGVRFNEQFF. The DNA of the CDR3 is TGTGCCAGCAGCTTTACTAGCGGGGTGAGATTCAATGAGCAGTTCTTC. The J gene is TRBJ2-1, the V gene TRBV11-1, with 10 nucleotides matching TRBD2. The length of the CDR3 is 16 residues. The trim removed 3 bases at V and 6 bases at J, leaving 8 bases unmatched. Germline CDR1 and CDR2: SGHAT and FQDESV (reference sequence).

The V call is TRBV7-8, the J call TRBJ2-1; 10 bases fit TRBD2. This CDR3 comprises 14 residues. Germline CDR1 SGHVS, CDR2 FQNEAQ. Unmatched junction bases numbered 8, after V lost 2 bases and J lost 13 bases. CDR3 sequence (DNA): TGTGCCAGCAGCTTAACCTCAACTAGCGGGGTACAGTTCTTC. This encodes CASSLTSTSGVQFF. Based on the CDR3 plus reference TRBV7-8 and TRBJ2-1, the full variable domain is GAGVSQSPRYKVAKRGQDVALRCDPISGHVSLFWYQQALGQGPEFLTYFQNEAQLDKSGLPSDRFFAERPEGSVSTLKIQRTQQEDSAVYLCASSLTSTSGVQFFGPGTRLTVL.

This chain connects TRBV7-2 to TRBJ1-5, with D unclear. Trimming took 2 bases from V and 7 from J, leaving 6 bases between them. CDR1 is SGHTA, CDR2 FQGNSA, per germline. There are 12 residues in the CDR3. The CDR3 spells CASSLYSQPQHF. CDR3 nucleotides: TGTGCCAGCAGCTTATATAGCCAGCCCCAGCATTTT.

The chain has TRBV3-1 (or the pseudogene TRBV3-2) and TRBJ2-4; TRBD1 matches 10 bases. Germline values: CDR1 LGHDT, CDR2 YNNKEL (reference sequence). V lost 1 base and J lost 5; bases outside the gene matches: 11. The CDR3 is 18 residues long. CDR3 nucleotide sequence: TGTGCCAGCAGCCAAGGACAGGGGGCCCTGTCAATCCAAAACATTCAGTACTTC. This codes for CASSQGQGALSIQNIQYF.

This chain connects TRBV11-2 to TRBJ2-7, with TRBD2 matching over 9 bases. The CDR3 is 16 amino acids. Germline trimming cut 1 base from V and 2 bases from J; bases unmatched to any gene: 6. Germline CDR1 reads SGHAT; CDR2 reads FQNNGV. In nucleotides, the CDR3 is TGTGCCAGCAGCTTAGGCCTGACTAGCGGAACCTACGAGCAGTACTTC. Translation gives CASSLGLTSGTYEQYF.

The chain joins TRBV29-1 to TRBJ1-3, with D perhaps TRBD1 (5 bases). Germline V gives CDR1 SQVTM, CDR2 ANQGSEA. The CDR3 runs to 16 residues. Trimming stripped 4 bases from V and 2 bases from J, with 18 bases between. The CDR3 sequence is CSVVDLGGGPGNTIYF. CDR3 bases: TGCAGCGTTGTCGATCTCGGGGGTGGGCCTGGAAACACCATATATTTT.

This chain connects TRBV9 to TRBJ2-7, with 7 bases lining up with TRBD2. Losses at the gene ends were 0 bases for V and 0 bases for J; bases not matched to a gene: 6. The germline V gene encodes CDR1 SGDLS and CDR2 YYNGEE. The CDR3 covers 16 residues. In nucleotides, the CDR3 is TGTGCCAGCAGCGTAGGGGGGGGACTGGACTCCTACGAGCAGTACTTC. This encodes CASSVGGGLDSYEQYF.

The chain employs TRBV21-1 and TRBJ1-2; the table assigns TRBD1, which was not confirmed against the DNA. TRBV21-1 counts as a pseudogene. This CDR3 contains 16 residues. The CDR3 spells CASSYDRGQGFDGYTF. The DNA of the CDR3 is TGTGCCAGCAGTTACGACCGGGGACAGGGGTTCGATGGCTACACCTTC.

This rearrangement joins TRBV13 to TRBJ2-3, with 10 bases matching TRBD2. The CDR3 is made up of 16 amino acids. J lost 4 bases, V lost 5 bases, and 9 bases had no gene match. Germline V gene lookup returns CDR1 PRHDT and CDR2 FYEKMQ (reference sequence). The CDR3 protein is CASSPLLAGVPDTQYF. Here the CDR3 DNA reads TGTGCCAGCAGCCCCCTCCTAGCGGGAGTCCCAGATACGCAGTATTTT. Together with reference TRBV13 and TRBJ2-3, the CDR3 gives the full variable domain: AAGVIQSPRHLIKEKRETATLKCYPIPRHDTVYWYQQGPGQDPQFLISFYEKMQSDKGSIPDRFSAQQFSDYHSELNMSSLELGDSALYFCASSPLLAGVPDTQYFGPGTRLTVL.

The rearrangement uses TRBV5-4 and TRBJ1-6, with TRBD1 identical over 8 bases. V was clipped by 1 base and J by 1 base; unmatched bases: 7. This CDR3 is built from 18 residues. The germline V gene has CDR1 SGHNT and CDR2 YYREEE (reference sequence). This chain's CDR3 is CASSLSANRGSYNSPLHF. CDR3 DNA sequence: TGTGCCAGCAGCTTGTCGGCAAACAGGGGGTCCTATAATTCACCCCTCCACTTT.

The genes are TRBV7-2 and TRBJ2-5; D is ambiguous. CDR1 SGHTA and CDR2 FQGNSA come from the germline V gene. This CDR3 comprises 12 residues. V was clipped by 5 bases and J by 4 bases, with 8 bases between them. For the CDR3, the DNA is TGTGCCAGCAGCGTCCGCGGAGAGACCCAGTACTTC. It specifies CASSVRGETQYF.

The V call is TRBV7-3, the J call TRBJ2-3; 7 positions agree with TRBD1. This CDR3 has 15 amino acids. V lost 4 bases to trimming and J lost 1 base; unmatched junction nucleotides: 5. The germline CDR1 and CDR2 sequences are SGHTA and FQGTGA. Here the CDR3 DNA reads TGTGCCAGCAGCTGGACAGGTGGGGGCACAGATACGCAGTATTTT. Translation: CASSWTGGGTDTQYF.

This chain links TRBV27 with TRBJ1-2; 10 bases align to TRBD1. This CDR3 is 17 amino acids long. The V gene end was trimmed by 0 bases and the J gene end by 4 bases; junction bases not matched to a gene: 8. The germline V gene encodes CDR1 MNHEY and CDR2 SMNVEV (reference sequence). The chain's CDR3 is CASSLSGARTGGYGYTF. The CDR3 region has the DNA TGTGCCAGCAGTTTATCAGGCGCCCGGACAGGGGGCTATGGCTACACCTTC.

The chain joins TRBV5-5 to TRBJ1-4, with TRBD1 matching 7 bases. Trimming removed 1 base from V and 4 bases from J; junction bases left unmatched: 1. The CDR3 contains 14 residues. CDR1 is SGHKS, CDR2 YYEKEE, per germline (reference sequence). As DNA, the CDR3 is TGTGCCAGCAGCTTGACAGGGGTTAATGAAAAACTGTTTTTT. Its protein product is CASSLTGVNEKLFF. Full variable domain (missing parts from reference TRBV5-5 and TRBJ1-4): DAGVTQSPTHLIKTRGQQVTLRCSPISGHKSVSWYQQVLGQGPQFIFQYYEKEERGRGNFPDRFSARQFPNYSSELNVNALLLGDSALYLCASSLTGVNEKLFFGSGTQLSVL.